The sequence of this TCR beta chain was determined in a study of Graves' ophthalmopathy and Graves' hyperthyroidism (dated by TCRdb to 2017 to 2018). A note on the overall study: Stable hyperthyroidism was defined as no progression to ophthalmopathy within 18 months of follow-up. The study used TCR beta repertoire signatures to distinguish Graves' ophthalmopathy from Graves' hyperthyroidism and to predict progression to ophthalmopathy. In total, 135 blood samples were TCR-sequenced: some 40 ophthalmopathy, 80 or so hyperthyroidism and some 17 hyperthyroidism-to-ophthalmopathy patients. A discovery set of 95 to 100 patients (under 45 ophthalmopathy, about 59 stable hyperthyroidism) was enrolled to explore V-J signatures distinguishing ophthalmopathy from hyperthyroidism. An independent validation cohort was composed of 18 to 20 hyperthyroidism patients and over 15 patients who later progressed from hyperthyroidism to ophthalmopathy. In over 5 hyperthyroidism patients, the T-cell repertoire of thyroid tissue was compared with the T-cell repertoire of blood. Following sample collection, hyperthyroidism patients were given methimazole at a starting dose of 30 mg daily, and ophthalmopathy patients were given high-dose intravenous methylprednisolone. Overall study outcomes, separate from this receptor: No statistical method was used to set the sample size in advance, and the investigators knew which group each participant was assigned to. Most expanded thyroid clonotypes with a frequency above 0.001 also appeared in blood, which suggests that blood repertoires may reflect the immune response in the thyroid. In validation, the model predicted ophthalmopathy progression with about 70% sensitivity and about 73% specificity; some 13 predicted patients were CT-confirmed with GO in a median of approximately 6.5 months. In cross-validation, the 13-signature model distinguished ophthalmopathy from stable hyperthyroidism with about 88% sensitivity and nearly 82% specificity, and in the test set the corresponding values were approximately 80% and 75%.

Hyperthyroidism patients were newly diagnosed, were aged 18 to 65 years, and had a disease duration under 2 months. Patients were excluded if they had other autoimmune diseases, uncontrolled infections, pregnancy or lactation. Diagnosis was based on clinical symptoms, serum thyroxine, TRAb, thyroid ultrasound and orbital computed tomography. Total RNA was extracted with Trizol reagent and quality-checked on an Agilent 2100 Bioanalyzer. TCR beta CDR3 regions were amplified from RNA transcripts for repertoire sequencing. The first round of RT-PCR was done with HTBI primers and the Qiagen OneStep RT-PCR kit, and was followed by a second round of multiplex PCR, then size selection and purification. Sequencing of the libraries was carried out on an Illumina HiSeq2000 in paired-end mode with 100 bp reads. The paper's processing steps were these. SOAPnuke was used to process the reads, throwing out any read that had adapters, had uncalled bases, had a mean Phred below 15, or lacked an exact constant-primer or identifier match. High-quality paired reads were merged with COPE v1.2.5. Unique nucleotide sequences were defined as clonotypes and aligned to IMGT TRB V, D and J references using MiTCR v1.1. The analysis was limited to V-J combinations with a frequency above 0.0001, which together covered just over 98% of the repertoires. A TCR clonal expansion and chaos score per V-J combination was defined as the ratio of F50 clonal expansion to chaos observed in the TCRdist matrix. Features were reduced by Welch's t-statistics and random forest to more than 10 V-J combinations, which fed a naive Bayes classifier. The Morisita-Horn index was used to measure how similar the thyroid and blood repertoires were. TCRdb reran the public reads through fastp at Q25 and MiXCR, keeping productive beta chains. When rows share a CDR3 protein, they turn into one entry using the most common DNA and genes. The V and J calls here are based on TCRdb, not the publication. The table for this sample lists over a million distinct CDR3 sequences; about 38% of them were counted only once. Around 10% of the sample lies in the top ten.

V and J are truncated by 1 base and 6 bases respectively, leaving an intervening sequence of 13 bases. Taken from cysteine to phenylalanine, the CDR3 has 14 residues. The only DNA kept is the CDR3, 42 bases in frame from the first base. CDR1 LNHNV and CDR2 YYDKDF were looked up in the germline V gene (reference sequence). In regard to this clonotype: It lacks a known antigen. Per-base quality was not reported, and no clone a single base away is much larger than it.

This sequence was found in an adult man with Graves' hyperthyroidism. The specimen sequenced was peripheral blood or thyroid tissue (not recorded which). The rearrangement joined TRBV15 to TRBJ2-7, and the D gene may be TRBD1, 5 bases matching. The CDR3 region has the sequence CATSRAGRVAEQYF. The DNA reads TGTGCCACCAGCAGAGCAGGCAGGGTTGCCGAGCAGTACTTC.